This TCR beta chain was sequenced during a study of post-analysis software for immune sequencing data. Study details: As for disease course, relapsing-remitting, secondary progressive and progressive-relapsing multiple sclerosis were all included.

This clonotype was picked up a small number of times. Its specificity is not known. Trimming cost V 7 bases and J 0 bases, with 28 bases left between them. This CDR3 has 21 amino acids. The germline CDR1 and CDR2 sequences are SNHLY and FYNNEI. Tagging with unique molecular identifiers was a feature of the TCR beta cDNA libraries. TCRdb passed the PCR reads through MiXCR, listing each CDR3 protein once. The sample yields about 620,000 distinct CDR3 sequences, around 47% seen once. Findings and caveats of the study: TRBV5-6, TRBV5-1 and TRBV20-1 were among four or five TRBV segments more frequent in patients than controls. Controls significantly exceeded multiple sclerosis patients in normalized Chao1 diversity. By F measure, samples from a shared preparation batch strongly co-clustered.

Specimen: blood. The sequence was obtained from a girl between 10 and 17 years old with multiple sclerosis. The chain recombines TRBV2 with TRBJ2-6; D is possibly TRBD1 (5 bases). CDR3: CASNVYGASGPTHSGANVLTF. CDR3 DNA: TGTGCCAGCAATGTGTATGGGGCCTCGGGCCCTACGCACTCTGGGGCCAACGTCCTGACTTTC.